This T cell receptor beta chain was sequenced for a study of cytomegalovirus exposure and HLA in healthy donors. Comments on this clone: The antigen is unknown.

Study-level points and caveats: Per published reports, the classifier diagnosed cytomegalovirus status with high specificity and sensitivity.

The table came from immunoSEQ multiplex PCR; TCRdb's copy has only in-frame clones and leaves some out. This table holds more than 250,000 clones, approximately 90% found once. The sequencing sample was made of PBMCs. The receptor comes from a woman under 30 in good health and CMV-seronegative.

CDR3 amino acids: CASSQDSRGRGTDTQYF. For the CDR3, the DNA is TGCGCCAGCAGCCAAGATTCCCGGGGTAGAGGCACAGATACGCAGTATTTT. The chain recombines TRBV4-3 with TRBJ2-3, with D perhaps TRBD2 (5 bases). Germline values: CDR1 LGHNA, CDR2 YSLEER. V lost 0 bases to trimming and J lost 1 base, with 14 bases between them. The CDR3 runs to 17 residues.